This T cell receptor (beta chain) is from a study of T-cell memory formation after mild COVID-19. General study findings and limits: For contracting clones, CD4+ ones sat mainly in CM and EM, CD8+ in EMRA.

This CDR3 is built from 15 residues. Trimming took 4 bases from V and 3 from J, leaving 16 bases between them. Worth noting for this clonotype: As yet, its antigen is unknown.

TCRdb recomputed calls from the 5' RACE reads with MiXCR, one row per CDR3 protein. The sample yields about 250,000 distinct CDR3 sequences, roughly 15% seen once. The chain employs TRBV12-3 or TRBV12-4 and TRBJ2-7; the D gene is possibly TRBD2 (6 bases). The specimen was PBMCs or a T cell subset sorted from them (not recorded which). This sequence was found in an adult woman who had mild COVID-19 (a few samples of this study predate the infection). Cell type and time point are not known. Here the CDR3 DNA reads TGTGCCAGCAGTTCCTCCGGGACTGCCTTCTACGAGCAGTACTTC. Protein product: CASSSSGTAFYEQYF.